These 8 T cell receptor beta chains came from one sample sequenced in a study of shared clonotypes between healthy human individuals. Assay used: immunoSEQ multiplex PCR; TCRdb lists only in-frame clones, some missing. The sample yields 330,000 or so clones, about 70% seen once. The source material was memory CD4+ T cells sorted from blood. The subset was: CD45RA-negative fraction. The receptor set was obtained from a man aged 25-45 years in good health.

This clone has a handful of counts. V usage is TRBV10-3 and J usage is TRBJ1-2, with D tentatively TRBD1 (5 bases). The CDR3 spans 14 residues. Trimming removed 0 bases at V and 5 bases at J, with 10 bases between. Germline loops: CDR1 ENHRY, CDR2 SYGVKD. The CDR3 region has the DNA TGTGCCATCAGTGAGTCGAAGGGGACTTATGGCTACACCTTC. Protein sequence: CAISESKGTYGYTF.

The rearrangement links TRBV4-1 to TRBJ2-7, with D possibly TRBD2 on 6 matching bases. V shed 0 bases and J shed 3 bases, with 18 bases lying between them. The CDR3 has 17 amino acids. Germline CDR1 is MGHRA and CDR2 is YSYEKL. The chain's CDR3 is CASSQELGGAQRYEQYF. The CDR3 DNA is TGCGCCAGCAGCCAAGAATTGGGGGGTGCGCAGCGCTACGAGCAGTACTTC.

This rearrangement joins TRBV10-3 to TRBJ2-5; 7 bases match TRBD2. The CDR3 is made up of 12 amino acids. V lost 9 bases, J lost 11 bases, and 12 bases stayed unmatched. Germline-derived CDR1 and CDR2 are ENHRY and SYGVKD. The CDR3 sequence: CAIEGVGGEQYF. For the CDR3, the DNA is TGTGCCATTGAGGGAGTGGGGGGGGAGCAGTACTTC.

The chain is built from TRBV6-5 and TRBJ2-7; D remains ambiguous. This CDR3 region has 15 residues. Germline V gives CDR1 MNHEY, CDR2 SVGAGI. Deletions cut 2 bases from V and 2 bases from J, with 13 bases between. The CDR3 region is CASSYVFPLTYEQYF. The CDR3 nucleotides are TGTGCCAGCAGTTACGTATTCCCCCTCACCTACGAGCAGTACTTC.

The V gene is TRBV6-5, the J gene TRBJ1-1; D possibly corresponds to TRBD1 (5 bases). V gave up 5 bases and J gave up 8 bases, with 12 bases separating them. Germline values: CDR1 MNHEY, CDR2 SVGAGI. The CDR3 is 12 amino acids. The CDR3 DNA reads as TGTGCCAGCAGTCGGGGGACCAACGAAGCTTTCTTT. Translation: CASSRGTNEAFF.

This clone was seen a few times. The rearrangement joins TRBV10-1 to TRBJ1-5; D unclear. The CDR3 is 13 amino acids. Between the trimmed V and J ends, which lost 4 bases and 1 base, there was a span of 5 bases. In germline, CDR1 is WNHNN, CDR2 SYGVQD (reference sequence). The CDR3 bases are TGCGCCAGCAGTGCGGGCAGCAATCAGCCCCAGCATTTT. This translates into CASSAGSNQPQHF.

The chain recombines TRBV19 with TRBJ1-5; D is unclear. V lost 3 bases, J lost 5 bases, and 17 bases lay in between. Germline values: CDR1 LNHDA, CDR2 SQIVND (reference sequence). This CDR3 region has 16 residues. The DNA of the CDR3 is TGTGCCAGTAGTATCCTACCCCTCCCGGGTCATCAGCCCCAGCATTTT. Encoded protein: CASSILPLPGHQPQHF.

The chain recombines TRBV21-1 with TRBJ1-1. TRBV21-1 is deemed a pseudogene. The CDR3 sequence is 16 residues long. The CDR3 region has the DNA TGTGCCAGCAGCAAAAAAACGAGCAATCGGAACACTGAAGCTTTCTTT. This codes for CASSKKTSNRNTEAFF.